The following is a TCR beta chain sequence with its context. Its target is not known. The protocol was immunoSEQ multiplex PCR, while the TCRdb copy is restricted to in-frame clones and leaves out a portion. The profile covers hundreds of clones, with around 29% appearing a single time and 40% to 65% taken by the ten largest. The data were obtained in a study of T cells in narcolepsy. About the study: Healthy controls were enrolled alongside patients with narcolepsy type 1 or type 2. General study findings and limits: Healthy controls reportedly lacked the autoreactive clonotypes serially found in patients' blood. Comparing one patient's CSF and blood CD4+ clonotypes highlighted HCRT- and TRIB2-specific autoreactive clonotypes.

The clonotype comes from a human donor with narcolepsy. Material: cultured CD8+ T cells from cerebrospinal fluid.

The CDR3 sequence: CASSLGGGAYNEQFF. CDR3 DNA sequence: TGTGCCAGCAGCTTAGGCGGGGGGGCCTACAATGAGCAGTTCTTC. The chain employs TRBV5-6 and TRBJ2-1, with 9 positions matching TRBD2. Per the germline V gene, CDR1 is SGHDT and CDR2 is YYEEEE. V was clipped by 2 bases and J by 2 bases; unmatched bases: 2. The CDR3 runs to 15 residues.